The rows below give T cell receptor beta chains drawn from one sample of a study of blood T cell repertoires in COVID-19. The method was immunoSEQ multiplex PCR; TCRdb's version includes in-frame clones alone and lacks a portion of them. The sample has 200,000 to 250,000 clones; 82% are singletons. Sequencing input: peripheral blood. These receptors originate from a woman between 65 and 79 years old with COVID-19, enrolled during active disease. CDR3s include the opening cysteine and the closing phenylalanine or tryptophan. D genes are given only for firm matches. Clone size is stated in some rows and not others, as once, few, many or a class when expanded.

length: 15; D: .; J: TRBJ2-3; V: TRBV7-9; size: .; CDR3: CASSPRMKSTDTQYF; DNA: TGTGCCAGCAGCCCTAGGATGAAAAGCACAGATACGCAGTATTTT
length: 14; D: .; J: TRBJ1-6; V: TRBV25-1; size: .; CDR3: CASSSGLANSPLHF; DNA: TGTGCCAGCTCTTCAGGGTTAGCTAATTCACCCCTCCACTTT
length: 20; D: .; J: TRBJ2-1; V: TRBV4-1; size: .; CDR3: CASSQDDSAGRLTPYNEQFF; DNA: TGCGCCAGCAGCCAAGATGATAGCGCCGGACGTTTAACCCCTTACAATGAGCAGTTCTTC
length: 13; D: .; J: TRBJ1-4; V: TRBV11-2; size: .; CDR3: CASSSAGLEKLFF; DNA: TGTGCCAGCAGCTCCGCGGGCCTTGAAAAACTGTTTTTT
length: 14; D: TRBD1; J: TRBJ1-2; V: TRBV6-6; size: .; CDR3: CASSQGQGARGYTF; DNA: TGTGCCAGCAGTCAAGGACAGGGGGCTCGTGGCTACACCTTC
length: 19; D: .; J: TRBJ2-5; V: TRBV14; size: .; CDR3: CASSQDSPFERALGETQYF; DNA: TGTGCCAGCAGCCAAGATTCCCCTTTTGAGCGGGCCCTCGGAGAGACCCAGTACTTC
length: 13; D: .; J: TRBJ1-1; V: TRBV6-6; size: .; CDR3: CASSSPGQLEAFF; DNA: TGTGCCAGCAGCTCTCCCGGACAGCTTGAAGCTTTCTTT
length: 13; D: .; J: TRBJ2-5; V: TRBV5-1; size: .; CDR3: CASSLAGGETQYF; DNA: TGCGCCAGCAGCTTGGCAGGGGGGGAGACCCAGTACTTC
length: 11; D: .; J: TRBJ1-2; V: TRBV7-2; size: .; CDR3: CASSPDDIPTF; DNA: TGTGCCAGCAGCCCTGACGACATTCCAACATTC
length: 17; D: .; J: TRBJ2-2; V: TRBV7-2; size: .; CDR3: CASTPSLRRAGTGELFF; DNA: TGTGCCAGCACCCCAAGTCTGAGGAGGGCCGGGACCGGGGAGCTGTTTTTT
length: 15; D: .; J: TRBJ2-7; V: TRBV6-2/TRBV6-3; size: .; CDR3: CASSRVQVTSYEQYF; DNA: TGTGCCAGCAGTCGAGTACAGGTAACCTCCTACGAGCAGTACTTC
length: 15; D: TRBD1; J: TRBJ2-7; V: TRBV27; size: .; CDR3: CASSSAGTGSYEQYF; DNA: TGTGCCAGCAGTTCCGCCGGGACAGGTTCCTACGAGCAGTACTTC
length: 12; D: TRBD1; J: TRBJ2-5; V: TRBV18; size: .; CDR3: CATGQGEQTQYF; DNA: TGTGCCACGGGACAGGGAGAACAGACCCAGTACTTC
length: 13; D: TRBD1; J: TRBJ2-5; V: TRBV28; size: .; CDR3: CASSPGRQGAPDF; DNA: TGTGCCAGCAGTCCTGGGAGACAGGGGGCTCCGGACTTC
length: 14; D: .; J: TRBJ2-5; V: TRBV9; size: once; CDR3: CASSPRAGQETQYF; DNA: TGTGCCAGCAGCCCCAGGGCAGGCCAAGAGACCCAGTACTTC
length: 11; D: .; J: TRBJ1-2; V: TRBV29-1; size: .; CDR3: CSVGQLERYTF; DNA: TGCAGCGTCGGACAGCTTGAGCGCTACACCTTC
length: 13; D: .; J: TRBJ2-1; V: TRBV7-7; size: few; CDR3: CASSLTEGREQFF; DNA: TGTGCCAGCAGCTTAACGGAGGGGCGAGAGCAGTTCTTC